What follows describes a single T cell receptor beta chain. This entry is derived from a study of shared clonotypes between healthy human individuals. Naive CD8 populations comprised CD45RO-negative cells positively selected for CCR7, excluding terminally differentiated effector memory CD45RA+ cells. The V end lost 7 bases, the J end lost 4 bases, and 19 bases lay between the germline ends. CDR3 length: 15 residues. Per the germline V gene, CDR1 is MDHEN and CDR2 is SYDVKM. Produced via immunoSEQ multiplex PCR; TCRdb's table is partial and in-frame only. The table records around 2,100,000 clones, approximately 95% of them present only once.

The TCR comes from a man younger than 35 in good health. V is TRBV28 and J is TRBJ1-2, with unresolved D. Sample: naive CD8+ T cells sorted from blood. CDR3 region: CASTQGPFGGYGYTF. The CDR3 DNA reads TGTGCCAGCACCCAAGGGCCCTTCGGTGGCTATGGCTACACCTTC.